This T cell receptor beta chain was retrieved from a study of blood T cell repertoires in COVID-19. Generated by immunoSEQ multiplex PCR, the TCRdb table keeps only in-frame clones and is missing some. The repertoire holds 200,000 to 300,000 clones, with over 70% as singletons. There are 16 residues in the CDR3. Germline V gene data show CDR1 as SGHTA and CDR2 as FQGTGA. The V gene end was trimmed by 3 bases and the J gene end by 3 bases; junction bases not matched to a gene: 5. The receptor's source is an elderly woman with acute or convalescent COVID-19. Sample: peripheral blood. The chain couples TRBV7-3 to TRBJ2-1; 10 bases agree with TRBD2. The CDR3 DNA reads as TGTGCCAGCAGCTTTGCAGCGGGAGGGGTCTACAATGAGCAGTTCTTC. Translated, it gives CASSFAAGGVYNEQFF.